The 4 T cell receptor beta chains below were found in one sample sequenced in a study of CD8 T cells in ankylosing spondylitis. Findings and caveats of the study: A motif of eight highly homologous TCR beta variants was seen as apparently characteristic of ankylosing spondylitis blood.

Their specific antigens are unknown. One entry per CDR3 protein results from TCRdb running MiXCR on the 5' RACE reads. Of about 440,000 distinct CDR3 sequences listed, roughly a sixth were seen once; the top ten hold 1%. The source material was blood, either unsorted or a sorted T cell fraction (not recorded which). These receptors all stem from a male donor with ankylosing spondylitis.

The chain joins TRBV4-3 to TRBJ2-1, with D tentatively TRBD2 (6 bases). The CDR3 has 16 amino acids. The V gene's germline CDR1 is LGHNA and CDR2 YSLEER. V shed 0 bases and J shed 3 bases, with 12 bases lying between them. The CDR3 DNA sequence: TGCGCCAGCAGCCAAGATCGGGGGACTGGCTACAATGAGCAGTTCTTC. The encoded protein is CASSQDRGTGYNEQFF.

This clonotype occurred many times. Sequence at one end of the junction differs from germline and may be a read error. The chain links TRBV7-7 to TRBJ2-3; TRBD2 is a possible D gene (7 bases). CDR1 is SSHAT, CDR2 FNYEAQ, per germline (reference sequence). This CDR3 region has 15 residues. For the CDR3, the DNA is TGTGCTAGCAGCTTAGTCGGGGGGCCGACAGATACGCAGTATTTT. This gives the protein CASSLVGGPTDTQYF. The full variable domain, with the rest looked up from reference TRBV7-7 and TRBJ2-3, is GAGVSQSPRYKVTKRGQDVTLRCDPISSHATLYWYQQALGQGPEFLTYFNYEAQPDKSGLPSDRFSAERPEGSISTLTIQRTEQRDSAMYRCASSLVGGPTDTQYFGPGTRLTVL.

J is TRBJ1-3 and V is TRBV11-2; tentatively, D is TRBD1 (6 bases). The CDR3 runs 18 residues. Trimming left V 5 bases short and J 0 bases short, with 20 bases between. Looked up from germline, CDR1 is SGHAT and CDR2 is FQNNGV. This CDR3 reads CASSRLLGRGSSGNTIYF. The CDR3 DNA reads TGTGCCAGCAGCCGGCTCCTGGGCAGGGGTTCCTCTGGAAACACCATATATTTT. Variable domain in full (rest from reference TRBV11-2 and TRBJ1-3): EAGVAQSPRYKIIEKRQSVAFWCNPISGHATLYWYQQILGQGPKLLIQFQNNGVVDDSQLPKDRFSAERLKGVDSTLKIQPAKLEDSAVYLCASSRLLGRGSSGNTIYFGEGSWLTVV.

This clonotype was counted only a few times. The CDR3 loop reads CASSVLGPTDEQFF. For the CDR3, the DNA is TGTGCCAGCAGTGTACTGGGCCCCACGGATGAGCAGTTCTTC. V usage is TRBV25-1 and J usage is TRBJ2-1; D gene uncertain. This CDR3 is built from 14 residues. V lost 4 bases to trimming and J lost 8 bases, with 15 bases between them. Germline V gene lookup returns CDR1 MGHDK and CDR2 SYGVNS. Full variable domain (remainder filled in from reference TRBV25-1 and TRBJ2-1): EADIYQTPRYLVIGTGKKITLECSQTMGHDKMYWYQQDPGMELHLIHYSYGVNSTEKGDLSSESTVSRIRTEHFPLTLESARPSHTSQYLCASSVLGPTDEQFFGPGTRLTVL.